The rows below give T cell receptor beta chains drawn from one sample of a study of PD-1 blockade in classical Hodgkin lymphoma. The method was immunoSEQ multiplex PCR; TCRdb's version includes in-frame clones alone and lacks a portion of them. There are tens of thousands of clones in the sample; almost 90% occur only once, and about a tenth lies in the top ten. Sample: peripheral blood mononuclear cells (PBMCs), taken at baseline. Receptors originate from a human donor with classical Hodgkin lymphoma. The CDR3 runs from the conserved cysteine through the conserved F or W. D genes are given only for firm matches. Size tells how often a clone was seen (once, few, many) or the class of an expanded clone, and some rows leave it out.

TRBD2 TRBJ2-3 TRBV27 NA CASREERESTDTQYF TGTGCCAGCAGGGAAGAGCGGGAGAGCACAGATACGCAGTATTTT
TRBD2 TRBJ2-1 TRBV19 once CASRVGTSRKHEQFF TGTGCCAGTAGGGTAGGGACTAGCAGGAAGCATGAGCAGTTCTTC
NA TRBJ1-1 TRBV10-1 few CASSDPSTEAFF TGCGCCAGCAGTGACCCCAGCACTGAAGCTTTCTTT
TRBD2 TRBJ2-7 TRBV27 once CASSPTSGRAVGSYEQYF TGTGCCAGCAGCCCGACTAGCGGGAGGGCCGTCGGTTCCTACGAGCAGTACTTC
NA TRBJ2-1 TRBV29-1 once CSVGGGTFHLGTYNEQFF TGCAGCGTTGGGGGAGGAACATTCCACCTAGGCACCTACAATGAGCAGTTCTTC
TRBD1 TRBJ2-7 TRBV28 NA CASSSLGGTGEHEQYF TGTGCCAGCAGTTCCCTGGGGGGGACAGGGGAACACGAGCAGTACTTC
NA TRBJ1-6 TRBV19 medium-sized CASSISTTPGSPLHF TGTGCCAGTAGTATCTCGACAACCCCCGGTTCACCCCTCCACTTT
TRBD2 TRBJ2-7 TRBV19 NA CASSPRGGEQYF TGTGCCAGTAGTCCACGGGGGGGCGAGCAGTACTTC
NA TRBJ1-1 TRBV7-9 NA CASSSGGFKAFF TGTGCCAGCAGCTCGGGGGGATTCAAAGCTTTCTTT
TRBD1 TRBJ2-3 TRBV2 NA CASSQDRATDTQYF TGTGCCAGCTCACAGGACAGGGCCACAGATACGCAGTATTTT
TRBD1 TRBJ2-3 TRBV2 NA CATHRGLYSTDTQYF TGTGCCACCCATAGGGGGCTCTACAGCACAGATACGCAGTATTTT
NA TRBJ2-5 TRBV4-1 NA CASSQELIQETQYF TGCGCCAGCAGCCAAGAGTTGATCCAAGAGACCCAGTACTTC
TRBD2 TRBJ2-7 TRBV19 NA CASRQLGGGAYEQYF TGTGCCAGTAGGCAGCTCGGGGGGGGTGCCTACGAGCAGTACTTC
NA TRBJ1-2 TRBV6-1 NA CASGLGQGGRGYTF TGTGCCAGTGGGCTTGGTCAGGGAGGTCGTGGCTACACCTTC
NA TRBJ2-7 TRBV27 NA CASRAGLDYEQYF TGTGCCAGCAGGGCGGGCCTCGACTACGAGCAGTACTTC
NA TRBJ1-3 TRBV10-3 NA CAIRLDLSGNTIYF TGTGCCATCAGACTAGACCTCTCTGGAAACACCATATATTTT
NA TRBJ1-2 TRBV10-3 few CAIRPDGPTNYGYTF TGTGCCATCAGGCCAGACGGCCCTACTAACTATGGCTACACCTTC
NA TRBJ1-1 TRBV6-5 NA CASSGRHAEAFF TGTGCCAGCAGCGGAAGGCATGCTGAAGCTTTCTTT
NA TRBJ1-6 TRBV7-6 NA CASSLEGRNSPLHF TGTGCCAGCAGCTTAGAGGGCAGAAATTCACCCCTCCACTTT
NA TRBJ2-3 TRBV29-1 NA CSVEIVTDTQYF TGCAGCGTTGAAATAGTCACAGATACGCAGTATTTT
NA TRBJ2-2 TRBV6-4 NA CASSDSMTGELFF TGTGCCAGCAGTGACTCTATGACCGGGGAGCTGTTTTTT
NA TRBJ2-1 TRBV28 NA CASSFWDEQFF TGTGCCAGCAGTTTTTGGGATGAGCAGTTCTTC
TRBD2 TRBJ2-1 TRBV19 NA CASSRGTSGRAVDNEQFF TGTGCCAGTAGTAGAGGGACTAGCGGGAGGGCCGTAGACAATGAGCAGTTCTTC
NA TRBJ2-2 TRBV18 NA CASSPMAEINTGELFF TGTGCCAGCTCACCTATGGCGGAAATTAACACCGGGGAGCTGTTTTTT
NA TRBJ1-5 TRBV5-1 NA CASSPDSYSNQPQHF TGCGCCAGCAGCCCGGACAGTTATAGCAATCAGCCCCAGCATTTT
NA TRBJ2-1 TRBV12-2 NA CASRPGLTCYNEQFF TGTGCAAGTCGACCGGGACTTACATGCTACAATGAGCAGTTCTTC
NA TRBJ2-1 TRBV27 few CASSFERGGYYEQFF TGTGCCAGCAGTTTTGAGAGGGGCGGTTACTATGAGCAGTTCTTC
NA TRBJ2-5 TRBV4-2 few CASSSSSRETQYF TGTGCCAGCAGCTCGAGCAGCAGGGAGACCCAGTACTTC
TRBD1 TRBJ2-1 TRBV18 NA CASSPVRGQGGNEQFF TGTGCCAGCTCACCAGTTCGCGGACAGGGGGGCAATGAGCAGTTCTTC
NA TRBJ2-2 TRBV5-1 NA CASSFSGSGELFF TGCGCCAGCAGCTTCTCGGGTTCCGGGGAGCTGTTTTTT
NA TRBJ1-1 TRBV28 NA CASSLSFRTEAFF TGTGCCAGCAGTTTAAGTTTTCGTACTGAAGCTTTCTTT
TRBD1 TRBJ1-5 TRBV27 NA CASSLAGGSQPQHF TGTGCCAGCAGTTTAGCAGGGGGCAGTCAGCCCCAGCATTTT
TRBD2 TRBJ2-2 TRBV7-2 few CASRPGLAGLGTGELFF TGTGCCAGCAGGCCGGGACTAGCGGGACTTGGCACCGGGGAGCTGTTTTTT
NA TRBJ2-3 TRBV23-1 NA CASSQSVRGSDTQYF TGCGCCAGCAGTCAATCGGTCAGGGGAAGTGATACGCAGTATTTT
NA TRBJ2-3 TRBV2 once CASSEQSTDTQYF TGTGCCAGCAGTGAACAGAGCACAGATACGCAGTATTTT
NA TRBJ1-4 TRBV28 NA CASTRLVLATNEKLFF TGTGCCAGCACCCGGCTCGTACTGGCAACTAATGAAAAACTGTTTTTT
NA TRBJ2-5 TRBV5-4 NA CASSLVGSGPETQYF TGTGCCAGCAGCTTGGTGGGTTCAGGACCCGAGACCCAGTACTTC
NA TRBJ2-5 TRBV5-1 NA CASSFTRQETQYF TGCGCCAGCAGCTTTACCAGACAAGAGACCCAGTACTTC
NA TRBJ2-1 TRBV18 NA CASSPGAVQGEQFF TGTGCCAGCTCACCAGGGGCAGTTCAGGGTGAGCAGTTCTTC
TRBD1 TRBJ1-4 TRBV9 NA CASSETSGGNEKLFF TGTGCCAGCAGCGAGACCTCAGGGGGCAACGAAAAACTGTTTTTT
TRBD2 TRBJ2-1 TRBV23-1 NA CASSQSWTSGRAYWNEQFF TGCGCCAGCAGTCAATCGTGGACTAGCGGGAGGGCCTATTGGAATGAGCAGTTCTTC
TRBD1 TRBJ1-3 TRBV28 NA CASSPTGLGNTIYF TGTGCCAGCAGCCCGACAGGGCTCGGAAACACCATATATTTT
TRBD2 TRBJ2-5 TRBV7-3 NA CARDKSNSGSSKTQYF TGTGCCAGAGACAAAAGCAACAGCGGGAGTTCAAAGACCCAGTACTTC
NA TRBJ1-2 TRBV16 NA CASSRTSNYGYTF TGTGCCAGCAGCCGGACCAGTAACTATGGCTACACCTTC
NA TRBJ2-3 TRBV29-1 NA CSVVRDRSDTQYF TGCAGCGTTGTTAGGGATCGGTCAGATACGCAGTATTTT
NA TRBJ2-1 TRBV5-1 NA CASSGVHNEQFF TGCGCCAGCAGCGGGGTGCACAATGAGCAGTTCTTC
NA TRBJ2-6 TRBV5-1 few CASSLGTKAGANVLTF TGCGCCAGCAGCTTGGGCACCAAGGCTGGGGCCAACGTCCTGACTTTC
NA TRBJ2-3 TRBV4-2 NA CASSQGSGSSTDTQYF TGTGCCAGCAGCCAAGGAAGCGGGTCTAGCACAGATACGCAGTATTTT
TRBD1 TRBJ1-5 TRBV28 NA CASSLRQGMGQPQHF TGTGCCAGCAGTCTCCGACAGGGGATGGGTCAGCCCCAGCATTTT
NA TRBJ2-5 TRBV18 NA CASSHAGQETQYF TGTGCCAGCTCACATGCGGGTCAGGAGACCCAGTACTTC
NA TRBJ1-2 TRBV29-1 NA CSVASRGPPNYGYTF TGCAGCGTTGCTAGCCGGGGGCCCCCTAACTATGGCTACACCTTC
TRBD1 TRBJ2-5 TRBV5-1 NA CASSTGQPLQETQYF TGCGCCAGCAGCACGGGACAGCCCCTCCAGGAGACCCAGTACTTC
NA TRBJ1-1 TRBV27 NA CASSPAAGMNTEAFF TGTGCCAGCAGTCCCGCGGCTGGCATGAACACTGAAGCTTTCTTT
NA TRBJ2-3 TRBV7-3 few CASSPAGGPDTQYF TGTGCCAGCAGCCCCGCTGGGGGCCCAGATACGCAGTATTTT
NA TRBJ2-3 TRBV5-1 NA CASSLARGGRTDTQYF TGCGCCAGCAGCTTGGCCAGGGGAGGTCGGACAGATACGCAGTATTTT
TRBD2 TRBJ2-2 TRBV7-6 NA CASSTWASGKNTGELFF TGTGCCAGCAGCACCTGGGCTAGCGGGAAGAACACCGGGGAGCTGTTTTTT
NA TRBJ1-2 TRBV4-1 NA CASSQAGFGYTF TGCGCCAGCAGCCAAGCCGGATTCGGCTACACCTTC
TRBD1 TRBJ2-7 TRBV25-1 NA CASSAPGQGVYEQYF TGTGCCAGCAGTGCTCCGGGACAGGGGGTCTACGAGCAGTACTTC
NA TRBJ2-6 TRBV5-8 NA CASSADISGANVLTF TGTGCCAGCAGCGCGGACATCTCTGGGGCCAACGTCCTGACTTTC